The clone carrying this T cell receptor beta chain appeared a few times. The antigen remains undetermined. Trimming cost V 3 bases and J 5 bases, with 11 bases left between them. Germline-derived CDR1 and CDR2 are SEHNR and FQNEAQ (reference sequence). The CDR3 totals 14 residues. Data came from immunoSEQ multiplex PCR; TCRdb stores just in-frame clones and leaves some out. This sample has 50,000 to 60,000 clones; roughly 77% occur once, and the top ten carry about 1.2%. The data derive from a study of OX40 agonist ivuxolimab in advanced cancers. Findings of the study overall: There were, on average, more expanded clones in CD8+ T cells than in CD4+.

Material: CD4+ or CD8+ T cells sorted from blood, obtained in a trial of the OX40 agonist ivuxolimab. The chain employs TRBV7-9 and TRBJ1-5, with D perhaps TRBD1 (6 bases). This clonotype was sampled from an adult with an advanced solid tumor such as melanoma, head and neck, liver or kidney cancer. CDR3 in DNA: TGTGCCAGCAGCTTCTCGGCAGGGGATCAGCCCCAGCATTTT. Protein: CASSFSAGDQPQHF.